This T cell receptor beta chain was sequenced for a study of human T cells and chemical hapten exposure. Whole-study context: Throughout a study of approximately 25 weeks, patients underwent weekly scalp administration of diphenylcyclopropenone doses. Study observations and caveats: Counts of expanded TCRs (at PT1) showed a positive correlation with patch test score.

Library construction involved attaching unique molecular identifiers to individual cDNA molecules, which allowed quantitative, reproducible TCR counting. In the authors' workflow: Between about 23,224 and 750,000 TCRs appeared in each sample, and the median stood at approximately 100,000. TCRdb re-derived calls from the RACE reads in MiXCR, one entry per CDR3 protein. These V and J calls originate from TCRdb's pipeline instead of the authors' own analysis. Of 150,000 or so distinct CDR3 sequences detected, approximately 14% appear once; the ten largest clones hold 1.5% to 2%. This clonotype showed up just a few times. Its specificity is not known. Time point meaning: patch test 1, 2 weeks after DPC sensitization. Treatment meaning: therapeutic diphenylcyclopropenone sensitization with weekly scalp DPC. The material was whole blood, obtained in connection with sensitization to the hapten diphenylcyclopropenone (DPC). This TCR was recovered from a woman in her twenties or thirties with alopecia areata. Some clones in this sample may be carry-over from other donors' samples.

The CDR3 is CASSLREKLFF. DNA for the CDR3: TGTGCCAGCAGTTTGCGTGAAAAACTGTTTTTT. The J gene is TRBJ1-4, the V gene TRBV12-3 or TRBV12-4; D unclear. The V end was cut by 3 bases, the J end by 7 bases, with 3 bases between. The CDR3 consists of 11 residues.